This T cell receptor beta chain is drawn from a study of cytomegalovirus exposure and HLA in healthy donors. It was with 60 Vbeta and 13 Jbeta primers that the PCR ran. Method: immunoSEQ multiplex PCR; TCRdb's copy keeps in-frame clones and lacks some. The data contain around 170,000 clones, about four fifths of them singletons. Looked up from germline, CDR1 is SGHTA and CDR2 is FQGNSA. The CDR3 consists of 11 residues. The V end was cut by 2 bases, the J end by 4 bases, with 3 bases between. Sequencing used PBMCs. The V gene is TRBV7-2, the J gene TRBJ2-7, with D unclear. This clonotype originated in a woman aged 45-60 years in good health and CMV-seropositive. The CDR3 DNA reads TGTGCCAGCAGCTTATTATACGAGCAGTACTTC. This codes for CASSLLYEQYF.